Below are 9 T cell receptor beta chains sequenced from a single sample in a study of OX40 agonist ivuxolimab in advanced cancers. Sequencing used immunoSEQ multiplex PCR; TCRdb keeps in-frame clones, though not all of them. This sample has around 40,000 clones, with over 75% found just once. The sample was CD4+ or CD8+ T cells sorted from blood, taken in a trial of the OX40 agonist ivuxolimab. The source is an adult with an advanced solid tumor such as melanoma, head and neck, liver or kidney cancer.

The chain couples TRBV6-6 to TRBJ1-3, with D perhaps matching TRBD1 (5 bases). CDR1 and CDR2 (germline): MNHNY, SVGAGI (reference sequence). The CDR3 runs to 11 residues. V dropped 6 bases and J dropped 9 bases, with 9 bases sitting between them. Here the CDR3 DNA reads TGTGCCAGCAGCCCCGGGGGCACCATATATTTT. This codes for CASSPGGTIYF.

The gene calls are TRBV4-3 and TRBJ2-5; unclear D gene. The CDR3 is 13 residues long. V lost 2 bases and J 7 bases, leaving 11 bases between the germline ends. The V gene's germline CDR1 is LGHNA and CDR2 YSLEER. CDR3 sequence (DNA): TGCGCCAGCAGCCAAAAGATCGTGGGGACCCAGTACTTC. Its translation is CASSQKIVGTQYF.

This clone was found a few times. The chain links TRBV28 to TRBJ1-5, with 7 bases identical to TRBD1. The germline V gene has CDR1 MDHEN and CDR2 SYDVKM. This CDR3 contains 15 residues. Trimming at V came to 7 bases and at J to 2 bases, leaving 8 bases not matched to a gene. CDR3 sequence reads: CASTQQGMGNQPQHF. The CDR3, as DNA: TGTGCCAGCACACAACAGGGGATGGGCAATCAGCCCCAGCATTTT.

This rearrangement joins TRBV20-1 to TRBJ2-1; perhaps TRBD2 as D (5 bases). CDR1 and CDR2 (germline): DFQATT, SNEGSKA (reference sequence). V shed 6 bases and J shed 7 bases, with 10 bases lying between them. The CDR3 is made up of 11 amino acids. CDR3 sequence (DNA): TGCAGTGCAAGCGGCAGGAATGAGCAGTTCTTC. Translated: CSASGRNEQFF.

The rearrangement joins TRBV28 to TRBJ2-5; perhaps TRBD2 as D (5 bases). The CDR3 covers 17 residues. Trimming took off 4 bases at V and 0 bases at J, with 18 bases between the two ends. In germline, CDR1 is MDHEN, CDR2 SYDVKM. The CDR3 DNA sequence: TGTGCCAGCAGTTCCCGGAGAGGACTCACGTACCAAGAGACCCAGTACTTC. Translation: CASSSRRGLTYQETQYF.

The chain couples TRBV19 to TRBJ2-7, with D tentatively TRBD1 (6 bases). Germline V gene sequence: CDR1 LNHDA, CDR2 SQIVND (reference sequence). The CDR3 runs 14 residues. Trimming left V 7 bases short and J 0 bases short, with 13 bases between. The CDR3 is CASTTGPSSYEQYF. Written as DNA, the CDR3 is TGTGCCAGTACCACAGGGCCGAGCTCCTACGAGCAGTACTTC.

DNA of the CDR3: TGTGCCAGCAGACAGGGTACTGAAGCTTTCTTT. Translation: CASRQGTEAFF. The rearrangement links TRBV11-3 to TRBJ1-1, with D tentatively TRBD1 (6 bases). Germline CDR1 SGHNT, CDR2 YENEEA. The CDR3 runs to 11 residues. V was clipped by 6 bases and J by 5 bases, with 7 bases between them. The full variable domain, rest sourced from reference TRBV11-3 and TRBJ1-1, is EAGVVQSPRYKIIEKKQPVAFWCNPISGHNTLYWYLQNLGQGPELLIRYENEEAVDDSQLPKDRFSAERLKGVDSTLKIQPAELGDSAVYLCASRQGTEAFFGQGTRLTVV.

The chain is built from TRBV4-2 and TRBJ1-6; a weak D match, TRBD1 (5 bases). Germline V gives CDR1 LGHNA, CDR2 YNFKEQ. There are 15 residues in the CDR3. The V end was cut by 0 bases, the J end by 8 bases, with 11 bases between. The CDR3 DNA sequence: TGTGCCAGCAGCCAAGATCCCAGGGAAGATTCACCCCTCCACTTT. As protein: CASSQDPREDSPLHF.

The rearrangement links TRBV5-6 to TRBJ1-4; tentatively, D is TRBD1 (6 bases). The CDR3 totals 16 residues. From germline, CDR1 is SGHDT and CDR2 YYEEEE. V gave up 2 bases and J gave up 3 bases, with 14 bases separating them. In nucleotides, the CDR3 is TGTGCCAGCAGCTTCCGGGGGGCGAAGTCTAATGAAAAACTGTTTTTT. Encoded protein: CASSFRGAKSNEKLFF.